The 10 T cell receptor beta chains below all came from one sample that was sequenced in a study of regulatory and conventional T cells in RAG deficiency. Blood CD4+ CD25-high CD127-low regulatory T cells supplied the genomic DNA template. Produced via immunoSEQ multiplex PCR; TCRdb's table is partial and in-frame only. The sample lists under 30,000 clones; 75% to 95% were seen once. These data are also associated with another study on regulatory T cells. That report adds: Primers: 52 TRBV forward and 13 TRBJ reverse.

The sample comprised Tregs sorted from blood. The origin of the receptors is a human donor in good health.

The chain uses TRBV2 and TRBJ2-7, with 10 bases that match TRBD1. Trimming at V came to 4 bases and at J to 0 bases, leaving 9 bases not matched to a gene. CDR3 length equals 17 residues. CDR1 SNHLY and CDR2 FYNNEI come from the germline V gene. CDR3 region: CASSGQGALRSSYEQYF. Here the CDR3 DNA reads TGTGCCAGCAGTGGACAGGGGGCCCTGAGGAGCTCCTACGAGCAGTACTTC.

This rearrangement joins TRBV5-1 to TRBJ1-1, with 9 bases fitting TRBD1. CDR1 is SGHRS, CDR2 YFSETQ, per germline. CDR3 size: 15 residues. V lost 4 bases to trimming and J lost 1 base; unmatched junction nucleotides: 5. The CDR3 nucleotides read TGCGCCAGCAGCCTAGGACAGGGGAGGAACACTGAAGCTTTCTTT. Its translation is CASSLGQGRNTEAFF. Full variable domain (remainder filled in from reference TRBV5-1 and TRBJ1-1): KAGVTQTPRYLIKTRGQQVTLSCSPISGHRSVSWYQQTPGQGLQFLFEYFSETQRNKGNFPGRFSGRQFSNSRSEMNVSTLELGDSALYLCASSLGQGRNTEAFFGQGTRLTVV.

This clone has just one count. The V gene is TRBV9, the J gene TRBJ1-2, with TRBD1 identical over 8 bases. The CDR3 totals 14 residues. Germline V gene sequence: CDR1 SGDLS, CDR2 YYNGEE. Losses at the gene ends were 5 bases for V and 8 bases for J; bases not matched to a gene: 11. CDR3 sequence (DNA): TGTGCCAGCAGTCGCCGGGACAGGTCGACAGGCTACACCTTC. Amino acid sequence: CASSRRDRSTGYTF.

The chain couples TRBV28 to TRBJ1-1; D gene unclear. This CDR3 region has 13 residues. Germline lookup yields CDR1 MDHEN and CDR2 SYDVKM. Between the trimmed V and J ends, which lost 7 bases and 7 bases, there was a span of 16 bases. The CDR3 coding sequence is TGTGCCAGCAATCCAGTCGGATCCGGTGAAGCTTTCTTT. This sequence encodes CASNPVGSGEAFF.

This clone has a single count. The J gene is TRBJ1-2, the V gene TRBV5-1; D remains ambiguous. Trimming took 4 bases from V and 7 from J, leaving 14 bases between them. In germline, CDR1 is SGHRS, CDR2 YFSETQ. This CDR3 is built from 13 residues. The CDR3 sequence: CASSPSRSFGYTF. The DNA for the CDR3 is TGCGCCAGCAGCCCCTCGAGGAGTTTTGGCTACACCTTC.

The V gene is TRBV7-3, the J gene TRBJ1-1; no firm D call. Germline assignment: CDR1 SGHTA and CDR2 FQGTGA. The CDR3 has 13 residues. The V end lost 0 bases, the J end lost 8 bases, and 10 bases lay between the germline ends. DNA for the CDR3: TGTGCCAGCAGCTTAACGTTTGGGGTGGAAGCTTTCTTT. As protein: CASSLTFGVEAFF.

The chain is built from TRBV29-1 and TRBJ1-2; no firm D call. Germline CDR1 and CDR2: SQVTM and ANQGSEA. V lost 3 bases and J lost 4, with 6 bases in between. The CDR3 is 11 residues long. In nucleotides, the CDR3 is TGCAGCGTTGAGAGGTTCTATGGCTACACCTTC. This gives the protein CSVERFYGYTF. Looking up the rest from reference TRBV29-1 and TRBJ1-2 gives the full variable domain: SAVISQKPSRDICQRGTSLTIQCQVDSQVTMMFWYRQQPGQSLTLIATANQGSEATYESGFVIDKFPISRPNLTFSTLTVSNMSPEDSSIYLCSVERFYGYTFGSGTRLTVV.

This clone was recorded only once. V is TRBV4-1 and J is TRBJ2-5; D gene ambiguous. Germline V CDR1 and CDR2: MGHRA, YSYEKL. The CDR3 is 16 amino acids. Trimming left V 2 bases short and J 5 bases short, with 18 bases between. The CDR3 DNA reads TGCGCCAGCAGCCAATCCCCGTTGGGATTCGGGGAGACCCAGTACTTC. Encoded protein: CASSQSPLGFGETQYF.

This sequence joins TRBV18 and TRBJ1-3; D is ambiguous. V was trimmed by 2 bases and J by 0 bases, leaving 5 bases between them. The CDR3 covers 14 residues. Germline V lookup: CDR1 KGHSH, CDR2 LQKENI. The chain's CDR3 is CASSPVSSGNTIYF. The CDR3 bases are TGTGCCAGCTCACCAGTCAGCTCTGGAAACACCATATATTTT. The complete variable domain, with remaining parts taken from reference TRBV18 and TRBJ1-3, reads NAGVMQNPRHLVRRRGQEARLRCSPMKGHSHVYWYRQLPEEGLKFMVYLQKENIIDESGMPKERFSAEFPKEGPSILRIQQVVRGDSAAYFCASSPVSSGNTIYFGEGSWLTVV.

V usage is TRBV10-3 and J usage is TRBJ2-3, with D perhaps matching TRBD1 (7 bases). Germline V gene sequence: CDR1 ENHRY, CDR2 SYGVKD. The CDR3 is 15 amino acids. Deletions cut 10 bases from V and 3 bases from J, with 20 bases between. CDR3 in amino acids: CATREQGVGTDTQYF. CDR3 bases: TGTGCCACCCGGGAGCAGGGGGTGGGAACAGATACGCAGTATTTT.